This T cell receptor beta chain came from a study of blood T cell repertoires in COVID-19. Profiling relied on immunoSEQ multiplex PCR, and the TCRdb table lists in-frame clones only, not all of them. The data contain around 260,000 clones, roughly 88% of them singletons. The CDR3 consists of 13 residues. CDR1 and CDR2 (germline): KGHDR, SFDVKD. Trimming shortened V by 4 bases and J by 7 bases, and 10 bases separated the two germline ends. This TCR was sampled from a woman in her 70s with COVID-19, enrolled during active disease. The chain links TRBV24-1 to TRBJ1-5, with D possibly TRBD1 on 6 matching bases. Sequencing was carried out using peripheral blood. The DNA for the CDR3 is TGTGCCACCAGTGACCGGACAGTCCAGCCCCAGCATTTT. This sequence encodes CATSDRTVQPQHF.